The entry below describes one T cell receptor (beta chain). What it recognizes is unknown. Profiling relied on immunoSEQ multiplex PCR, and the TCRdb table lists in-frame clones only, not all of them. The table lists approximately 50,000 clones, 65% to 85% of them singletons. The data were taken from a study of OX40 agonist ivuxolimab in advanced cancers. Overall study findings and caveats: Circulating CD4+ and CD8+ T cells showed clonal expansion by week 6 at 0.1 to 3.0 mg/kg. Patients who responded partially at 0.1-3.0 mg/kg showed clonal expansion ranking among the lowest. Some patients who did not respond also had low normalized T-cell clonal expansion.

The V end lost 0 bases, the J end lost 1 base, and 6 bases lay between the germline ends. The CDR3 is 14 amino acids. The germline V gene encodes CDR1 SGHTA and CDR2 FQGNSA. This rearrangement joins TRBV7-2 to TRBJ1-1; no reliable D call. This receptor was identified in an adult with an advanced solid tumor such as melanoma, head and neck, liver or kidney cancer. Sequencing was performed on CD4+ or CD8+ T cells sorted from blood, taken in a trial of the OX40 agonist ivuxolimab. The CDR3 protein is CASSLANQNTEAFF. The CDR3 DNA follows: TGTGCCAGCAGCTTAGCTAATCAGAACACTGAAGCTTTCTTT.